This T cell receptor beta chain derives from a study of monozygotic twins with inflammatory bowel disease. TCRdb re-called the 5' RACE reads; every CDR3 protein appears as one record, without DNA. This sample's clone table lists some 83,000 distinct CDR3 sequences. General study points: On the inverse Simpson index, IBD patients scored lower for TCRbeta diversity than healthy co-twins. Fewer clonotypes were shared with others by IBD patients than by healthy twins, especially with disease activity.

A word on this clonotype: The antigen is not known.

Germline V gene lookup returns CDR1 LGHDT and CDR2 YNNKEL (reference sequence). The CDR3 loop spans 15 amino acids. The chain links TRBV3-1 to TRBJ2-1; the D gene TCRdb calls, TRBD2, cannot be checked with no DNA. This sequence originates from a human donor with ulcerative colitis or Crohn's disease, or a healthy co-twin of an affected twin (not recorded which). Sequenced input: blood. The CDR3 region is CASSHFERGGFGQFF.